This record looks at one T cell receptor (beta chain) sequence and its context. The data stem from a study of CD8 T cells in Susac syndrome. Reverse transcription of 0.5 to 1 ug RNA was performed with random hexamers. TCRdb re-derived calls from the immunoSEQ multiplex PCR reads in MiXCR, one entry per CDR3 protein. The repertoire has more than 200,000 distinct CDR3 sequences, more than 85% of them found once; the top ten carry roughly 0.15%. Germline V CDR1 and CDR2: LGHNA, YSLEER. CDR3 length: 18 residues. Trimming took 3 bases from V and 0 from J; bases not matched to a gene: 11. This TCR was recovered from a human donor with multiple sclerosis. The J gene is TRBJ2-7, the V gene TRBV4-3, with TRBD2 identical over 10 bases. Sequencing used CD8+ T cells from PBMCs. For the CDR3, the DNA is TGCGCCAGCAGCCAGGATCGGCTAGCGGGAGCCGGCTCCTACGAGCAGTACTTC. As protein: CASSQDRLAGAGSYEQYF.